This T cell receptor (beta chain) is drawn from a study of T cell repertoires in cytomegalovirus infection. Background on the study: Indications came from public TCR beta signatures; they pointed to CMV infection and to a matching HLA type.

Study conclusions and caveats: HLA-C-restricted CMV-specific TCR beta clonotypes were dominant in the ex vivo response.

Unmatched junction bases numbered 11, after V lost 2 bases and J lost 7 bases. Germline assignment: CDR1 SEHNR and CDR2 FQNEAQ (reference sequence). The CDR3 runs to 16 residues. This clonotype was recorded at least ten times. Antigen specificity is unknown. Using its own MiXCR run on the reads, TCRdb lists one record per CDR3 protein. This table has around 270,000 distinct CDR3 sequences, roughly 9% appearing once. This TCR was sampled from a human donor in good health (CMV status not recorded). Some clones in this sample may be carry-over from other donors' samples. The chain recombines TRBV7-9 with TRBJ2-7, with 10 bases matching TRBD2. Sequencing used PBMCs. The CDR3, as DNA: TGTGCCAGCAGCTTAACTTCTAGCGGGGGTCGTAAAGAGCAGTACTTC. This encodes CASSLTSSGGRKEQYF.